One T cell receptor beta chain is described in this entry. Treatment here: some 19 received Ad26.COV2.S at low or high dose, single or two shots; roughly five received placebo; per-sample allocation not given. On day 63 after the first injection, vaccine and placebo recipients gave samples. Sequencing was performed with immunoSEQ multiplex PCR; in TCRdb, only in-frame clones are kept and a portion is missing. The table lists 350,000 to 450,000 clones, 92% of them singletons. These data come from a study of Ad26.COV2.S vaccination and SARS-CoV-2 variants. V was shortened by 2 bases and J by 4 bases, with 17 bases between the two germline ends. The germline V gene has CDR1 MNHEY and CDR2 SVGEGT. This CDR3 comprises 16 residues.

The receptor comes from a person aged 18 to 59 who received the Ad26.COV2.S COVID-19 vaccine or a placebo. This material consisted of peripheral blood, taken in a trial of Ad26.COV2.S vaccine versus placebo. J is TRBJ1-1 and V is TRBV6-2 or TRBV6-3; no definite D call. The CDR3 here is CASSYEWRIRGTEAFF. The CDR3 coding sequence is TGTGCCAGCAGTTACGAATGGAGAATACGGGGCACTGAAGCTTTCTTT.